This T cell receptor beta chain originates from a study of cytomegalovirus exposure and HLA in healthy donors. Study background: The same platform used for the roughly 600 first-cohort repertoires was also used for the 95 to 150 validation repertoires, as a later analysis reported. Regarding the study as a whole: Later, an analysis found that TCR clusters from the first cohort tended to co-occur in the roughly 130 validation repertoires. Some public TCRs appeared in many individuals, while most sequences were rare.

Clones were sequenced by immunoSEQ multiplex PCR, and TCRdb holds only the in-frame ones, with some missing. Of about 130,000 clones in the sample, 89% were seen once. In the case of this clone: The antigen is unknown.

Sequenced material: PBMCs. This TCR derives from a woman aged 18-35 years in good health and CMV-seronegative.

In nucleotides, the CDR3 is TGCGCCAGCAGCTTGGCCCCCGGACTCCGAAAGGACTATGGCTACACCTTC. Translated, it gives CASSLAPGLRKDYGYTF. The rearrangement links TRBV5-1 to TRBJ1-2; D ambiguous. The CDR3 is made up of 17 amino acids. Trimming cost V 0 bases and J 3 bases, with 18 bases left between them. Looked up from germline, CDR1 is SGHRS and CDR2 is YFSETQ. Supplemented by reference TRBV5-1 and TRBJ1-2, the full variable domain reads KAGVTQTPRYLIKTRGQQVTLSCSPISGHRSVSWYQQTPGQGLQFLFEYFSETQRNKGNFPGRFSGRQFSNSRSEMNVSTLELGDSALYLCASSLAPGLRKDYGYTFGSGTRLTVV.